These 22 T cell receptor beta chains were all obtained from the same sample, sequenced in a study of long-term antiretroviral therapy in people with HIV. Run at survey level, the immunoSEQ assay was version v3.0. Some clones are missing from TCRdb's copy, which holds only in-frame ones; the method was immunoSEQ multiplex PCR. In the table there are approximately 20,000 clones, around four fifths of which are singletons. The sequencing used unsorted PBMCs, collected 1.6 years after starting antiretroviral therapy. These receptor sequences come from a man in his forties with HIV.

The V call is TRBV5-1, the J call TRBJ1-3; a possible D gene is TRBD1 (6 bases). The CDR3 has 15 residues. The V end lost 0 bases, the J end lost 4 bases, and 11 bases lay between the germline ends. CDR1 is SGHRS, CDR2 YFSETQ, per germline. This CDR3 reads CASSLGAGHGNTIYF. The CDR3 DNA reads TGCGCCAGCAGCTTGGGTGCGGGACACGGAAACACCATATATTTT.

The gene calls are TRBV6-5 and TRBJ2-1; 12 bases are a match to TRBD2. The CDR3 is made up of 15 amino acids. Germline V gene data show CDR1 as MNHEY and CDR2 as SVGAGI. V shed 6 bases, J shed 6 bases, and the junction held 6 bases outside the gene matches. CDR3 in DNA: TGTGCCAGCAGCCTGGGACTAGCGGGCCTCAATGAGCAGTTCTTC. This translates into CASSLGLAGLNEQFF.

The chain employs TRBV27 and TRBJ2-2, with unresolved D. V lost 6 bases, J lost 1 base, and 12 bases lay in between. The CDR3 has 15 residues. Germline V CDR1 and CDR2: MNHEY, SMNVEV (reference sequence). The CDR3, as DNA: TGTGCCAGCAGGGCCGTGGCACTGAACACCGGGGAGCTGTTTTTT. Translated, it gives CASRAVALNTGELFF.

This chain connects TRBV14 to TRBJ1-2; 7 bases match TRBD1. The CDR3 totals 18 residues. The J segment lost 0 bases and the V segment lost 2 bases, leaving 12 bases of the junction unmatched. Looked up from germline, CDR1 is SGHDN and CDR2 is FVKESK. This chain's CDR3 is CASSQPGTAPTSNYGYTF. The CDR3 DNA reads TGTGCCAGCAGCCAACCCGGGACAGCCCCTACTTCTAACTATGGCTACACCTTC.

The gene calls are TRBV19 and TRBJ1-2; 10 nucleotides match TRBD1. Germline V CDR1 and CDR2: LNHDA, SQIVND (reference sequence). The CDR3 has 13 residues. V lost 5 bases and J lost 6; bases outside the gene matches: 3. CDR3 bases: TGTGCCAGTAGTGTCGGGACAGGGGATGGCTACACCTTC. It codes for CASSVGTGDGYTF.

For this clone: Its ends do not fully match the called genes, so a read error is possible. CDR3 coding DNA: TGTGCCAGCAGTCCACCCGACGGGGGGAGAATCCTAAAGAACTTC. Protein sequence: CASSPPDGGRILKNF. J is TRBJ2-7 and V is TRBV6-1, with TRBD2 matching 7 bases. This CDR3 is 15 amino acids long. Germline values: CDR1 MNHNS, CDR2 SASEGT.

With regard to this clone: Other DNA sequences of this sample code for an identical CDR3. This sequence joins TRBV7-9 and TRBJ2-7, with a weak D call TRBD1 (5 bases). The V gene lost 5 bases and the J gene lost 1 base, with 9 bases spanning the gap. CDR1 is SEHNR, CDR2 FQNEAQ, per germline (reference sequence). The CDR3 spans 13 residues. CDR3: CASSTDISYEQYF. For the CDR3, the DNA is TGTGCCAGCAGCACGGACATATCCTACGAGCAGTACTTC.

The CDR3 DNA reads as TGTGCCAGCAGCTTGGTCATACTAGCGGGAGGGAGCAATGAGCAGTTCTTC. Translated: CASSLVILAGGSNEQFF. The chain is built from TRBV5-6 and TRBJ2-1, with 13 bases aligning to TRBD2. V gave up 0 bases and J gave up 6 bases; unmatched junction bases: 6. The CDR3 is 17 amino acids. The germline CDR1 and CDR2 sequences are SGHDT and YYEEEE.

The rearrangement links TRBV20-1 to TRBJ1-1; D is unclear. The CDR3 spans 11 residues. V lost 2 bases to trimming and J lost 10 bases, with 11 bases between them. From germline, CDR1 is DFQATT and CDR2 SNEGSKA (reference sequence). CDR3 nucleotide sequence: TGCAGTGCTAGACCCGCGGGTGTAGCTTTCTTT. Translated, it gives CSARPAGVAFF.

The V call is TRBV19, the J call TRBJ2-1; D might be TRBD1 or TRBD2, each matching 6 bases. The CDR3 loop spans 15 amino acids. The V end was cut by 3 bases, the J end by 5 bases, with 14 bases between. Germline V gene sequence: CDR1 LNHDA, CDR2 SQIVND (reference sequence). CDR3 DNA sequence: TGTGCCAGTAGTATTAGGGGGGCTTCTAACAATGAGCAGTTCTTC. Protein sequence: CASSIRGASNNEQFF.

This sequence joins TRBV11-2 and TRBJ2-2; D is ambiguous. Deletions cut 1 base from V and 3 bases from J, with 9 bases between. Germline CDR1 and CDR2: SGHAT and FQNNGV. The CDR3 is 15 amino acids. The DNA for the CDR3 is TGTGCCAGCAGCTTAGGAGCAGTTTACACCGGGGAGCTGTTTTTT. It yields the protein CASSLGAVYTGELFF.

This chain joins TRBV7-9 and TRBJ2-7, with TRBD2 matching 10 bases. Germline V gives CDR1 SEHNR, CDR2 FQNEAQ (reference sequence). V lost 4 bases, J lost 2 bases, and 5 bases stayed unmatched. The CDR3 runs 15 residues. CDR3 nucleotide sequence: TGTGCCAGCAGCTATACTAGCGGGGATGCCTACGAGCAGTACTTC. Its protein product is CASSYTSGDAYEQYF.

J is TRBJ2-7 and V is TRBV5-1, with a possible D match to TRBD2 (6 bases). Germline lookup yields CDR1 SGHRS and CDR2 YFSETQ. Trimming took off 2 bases at V and 2 bases at J, with 11 bases between the two ends. This CDR3 has 14 residues. The CDR3 sequence: CASSFGTGAYEQYF. The DNA of the CDR3 is TGCGCCAGCAGCTTTGGGACGGGGGCCTACGAGCAGTACTTC.

The V and J genes are TRBV7-6 and TRBJ2-7; D could derive from TRBD1 or TRBD2 (7 bases each). With 8 bases removed from V and 3 bases from J, the gap between germline ends came to 23 bases. CDR3 length: 16 amino acids. The V gene's germline CDR1 is SGHVS and CDR2 FNYEAQ. As DNA, the CDR3 is TGTGCCAGCCAGGGGGGAGGGCCAGGAGGGCTCTACGAGCAGTACTTC. Translated, it gives CASQGGGPGGLYEQYF.

This chain uses TRBV9 with TRBJ2-3, with a possible D match to TRBD1 (6 bases). The V and J ends lost 2 bases and 3 bases respectively, with 13 bases between them. This CDR3 contains 15 residues. The germline V gene encodes CDR1 SGDLS and CDR2 YYNGEE. The CDR3 nucleotides read TGTGCCAGCAGCGTTGAGGGGGTTGGGACAGATACGCAGTATTTT. Protein sequence: CASSVEGVGTDTQYF.

The chain uses TRBV7-3 and TRBJ2-2, with D perhaps matching TRBD2 (5 bases). Germline values: CDR1 SGHTA, CDR2 FQGTGA. Trimming pared 2 bases from V and 4 bases from J, leaving 8 bases between. CDR3 length: 14 residues. CDR3 loop: CASSLGSPTGELFF. The CDR3 bases are TGTGCCAGCAGCTTAGGGAGTCCCACCGGGGAGCTGTTTTTT.

This chain links TRBV4-1 with TRBJ2-5; maybe TRBD1 (6 bases). V was shortened by 0 bases and J by 3 bases, with 20 bases between the two germline ends. Per the germline V gene, CDR1 is MGHRA and CDR2 is YSYEKL. The CDR3 spans 18 residues. Here the CDR3 DNA reads TGCGCCAGCAGCCAAGATAATGCGGGCAGGGGTGTGGAAGAGACCCAGTACTTC. This encodes CASSQDNAGRGVEETQYF.

The genes are TRBV5-8 and TRBJ2-7, with unresolved D. CDR3 length equals 11 residues. Germline loops: CDR1 SGHTS, CDR2 YDEGEE. V was shortened by 5 bases and J by 3 bases, with 6 bases between the two germline ends. The CDR3 is CASSSYYEQYF. CDR3 nucleotide sequence: TGTGCCAGCAGTTCCTACTACGAGCAGTACTTC.

This clone came up a few times. The V gene is TRBV11-3, the J gene TRBJ2-7; 12 bases line up with TRBD1. This CDR3 is built from 15 residues. V gave up 0 bases and J gave up 4 bases; unmatched junction bases: 1. Germline-derived CDR1 and CDR2 are SGHNT and YENEEA. The CDR3 is CASSLEGQGAYEQYF. CDR3 sequence (DNA): TGTGCCAGCAGCTTAGAGGGACAGGGGGCGTACGAGCAGTACTTC.

The J gene is TRBJ2-7, the V gene TRBV5-3; 8 positions match TRBD1. TRBV5-3 is placed among ORFs of uncertain function. V dropped 5 bases and J dropped 4; count of bases not matched to a gene: 8. CDR3 size: 14 residues. The CDR3 DNA is TGTGCCAGAAGGGACAGGGCACCCTTTTACGAGCAGTACTTC. This translates into CARRDRAPFYEQYF.

V is TRBV12-2 and J is TRBJ2-5; the table calls TRBD2, which could not be checked here. TRBV12-2 is termed a pseudogene. CDR3 length: 18 residues. The CDR3 DNA is TGTGCAAGTCGCTCGGGGCCCCCTTTGCGGGAGGGCCAGGAGACCCAGTACTTC. Amino acids: CASRSGPPLREGQETQYF.

V usage is TRBV5-1 and J usage is TRBJ1-1; D is unresolved. There are 14 residues in the CDR3. Trimming cost V 4 bases and J 5 bases, with 15 bases left between them. Looked up from germline, CDR1 is SGHRS and CDR2 is YFSETQ. CDR3 DNA: TGCGCCAGCAGCCCCGGGTTCAGTATTACTGAAGCTTTCTTT. Translating it yields CASSPGFSITEAFF.